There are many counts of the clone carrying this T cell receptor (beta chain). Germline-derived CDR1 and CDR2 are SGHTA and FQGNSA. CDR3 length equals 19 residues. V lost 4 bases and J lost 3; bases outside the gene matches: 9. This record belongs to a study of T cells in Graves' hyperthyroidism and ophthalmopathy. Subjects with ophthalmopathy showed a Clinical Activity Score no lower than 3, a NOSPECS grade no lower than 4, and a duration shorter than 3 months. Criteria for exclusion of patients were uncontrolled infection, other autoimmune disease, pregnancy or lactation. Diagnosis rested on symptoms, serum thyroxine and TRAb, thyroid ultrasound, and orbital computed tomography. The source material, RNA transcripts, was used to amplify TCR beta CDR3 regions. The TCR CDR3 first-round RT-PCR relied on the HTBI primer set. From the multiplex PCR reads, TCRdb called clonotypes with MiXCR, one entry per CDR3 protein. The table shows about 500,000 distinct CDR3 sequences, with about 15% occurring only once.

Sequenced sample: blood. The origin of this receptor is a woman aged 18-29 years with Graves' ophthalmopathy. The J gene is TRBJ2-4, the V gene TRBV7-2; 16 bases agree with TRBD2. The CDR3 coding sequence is TGTGCCAGCAGCTCCCCGGGACTAGCGGGAGGGCGGAACAAAAACATTCAGTACTTC. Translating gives CASSSPGLAGGRNKNIQYF.